The 30 T cell receptor beta chains given below trace back to one sample, sequenced in a study of early T cells in non-severe SARS-CoV-2 infection. TCRdb redid the calling of the 5' RACE reads with MiXCR, one entry per CDR3 protein. The table records 30,000 or so distinct CDR3 sequences, roughly 6% of them present only once. The sample was whole blood. Receptors originate from an adult who was a healthcare worker with PCR-confirmed SARS-CoV-2 infection or an uninfected control (not recorded which).

This clonotype was detected only a few times. The rearrangement uses TRBV6-2 or TRBV6-3 and TRBJ2-1; 7 bases match TRBD2. This CDR3 comprises 15 residues. The germline V gene encodes CDR1 MNHEY and CDR2 SVGEGT. With 6 bases clipped from V and 4 bases from J, the junction kept 9 bases outside the gene matches. CDR3 sequence (DNA): TGTGCCAGCAGGGGAGCGGGGACGGATTACAATGAGCAGTTCTTC. It translates to CASRGAGTDYNEQFF.

At least ten counts were recorded for this clonotype. The chain has TRBV6-1 and TRBJ2-7, with 10 nucleotides matching TRBD1. This CDR3 is 16 amino acids long. The germline V gene has CDR1 MNHNS and CDR2 SASEGT. The trim removed 3 bases at V and 0 bases at J, leaving 5 bases unmatched. CDR3 region: CASSDPDRGFSYEQYF. CDR3 DNA sequence: TGTGCCAGCAGTGATCCGGACAGGGGGTTCTCCTACGAGCAGTACTTC.

This clonotype came up many times. The genes are TRBV7-8 and TRBJ2-1; TRBD2 is a possible D gene (5 bases). Trimming removed 4 bases from V and 9 bases from J, with 13 bases in between. The CDR3 loop spans 13 amino acids. Germline assignment: CDR1 SGHVS and CDR2 FQNEAQ. The CDR3 loop reads CASSSEEYGEQFF. Here the CDR3 DNA reads TGTGCCAGCAGCTCGGAGGAGTACGGTGAGCAGTTCTTC.

Many counts were recorded for this clonotype. The V call is TRBV7-2, the J call TRBJ1-5, with 8 nucleotides matching TRBD1. Germline-derived CDR1 and CDR2 are SGHTA and FQGNSA. This CDR3 is 15 amino acids long. The trim removed 1 base at V and 5 bases at J, leaving 4 bases unmatched. CDR3 protein: CASSLGRGPHQPQHF. CDR3 nucleotide sequence: TGTGCCAGCAGCTTAGGCAGGGGGCCACATCAGCCCCAGCATTTT.

The table lists this clonotype with many counts. CDR3 in amino acids: CASSSTGLAGELFF. The CDR3, as DNA: TGTGCCAGCAGCTCCACAGGGTTAGCCGGGGAGCTGTTTTTT. The genes are TRBV7-6 and TRBJ2-2; a possible D gene is TRBD1 (6 bases). The CDR3 has 14 residues. Germline assignment: CDR1 SGHVS and CDR2 FNYEAQ. With 4 bases removed from V and 6 bases from J, the gap between germline ends came to 12 bases.

This clonotype was detected many times. The chain joins TRBV20-1 to TRBJ2-7; D not certain. The CDR3 runs 14 residues. Trimming left V 6 bases short and J 6 bases short, with 21 bases between. The germline V gene has CDR1 DFQATT and CDR2 SNEGSKA (reference sequence). The CDR3 is CSAKGTSSSPEQYF. The CDR3 DNA is TGCAGTGCCAAGGGCACTTCTTCCTCACCCGAGCAGTACTTC.

There are many counts of this clonotype. The chain joins TRBV20-1 to TRBJ2-1; 8 nucleotides agree with TRBD2. The CDR3 is 17 residues long. The V gene's germline CDR1 is DFQATT and CDR2 SNEGSKA (reference sequence). The J segment lost 9 bases and the V segment lost 1 base, leaving 17 bases of the junction unmatched. Written as DNA, the CDR3 is TGCAGTGCTAGAGTCGGGGGGGCCAATGGCTGGGTTCGTGAGCAGTTCTTC. Protein product: CSARVGGANGWVREQFF.

This clonotype was observed at least ten times. The chain is built from TRBV10-3 and TRBJ2-7; possibly TRBD1 or TRBD2 for D (5 bases each). CDR3 length: 15 amino acids. V was trimmed by 5 bases and J by 1 base, leaving 15 bases between them. Looked up from germline, CDR1 is ENHRY and CDR2 is SYGVKD. The CDR3 region is CAISRPGTNSYEQYF. As DNA, the CDR3 is TGTGCCATCAGTCGGCCAGGGACCAATTCCTACGAGCAGTACTTC.

The table lists this clonotype with many counts. The chain carries TRBV18 and TRBJ2-7, with TRBD2 as a possible D gene (5 bases). The CDR3 spans 12 residues. Germline loops: CDR1 KGHSH, CDR2 LQKENI. Trimming stripped 5 bases from V and 9 bases from J, with 14 bases between. CDR3 protein: CASSSRDVWQYF. In DNA form, the CDR3 reads TGTGCCAGCTCATCCCGGGATGTATGGCAGTACTTC.

At least ten counts were recorded for this clonotype. The chain recombines TRBV20-1 with TRBJ2-1, with 7 bases matching TRBD2. This CDR3 spans 16 amino acids. Trimming cost V 6 bases and J 9 bases; bases outside gene matches: 20. Germline loops: CDR1 DFQATT, CDR2 SNEGSKA (reference sequence). This CDR3 reads CSAPSLGSGKVTEQFF. CDR3 in DNA: TGCAGTGCACCCTCTCTTGGGAGCGGGAAAGTCACTGAGCAGTTCTTC.

The CDR3 sequence is CASSPDRAQPQHF. In DNA form, the CDR3 reads TGTGCCAGCAGCCCTGACAGGGCTCAGCCCCAGCATTTT. The rearrangement links TRBV5-6 to TRBJ1-5; 7 nucleotides line up with TRBD1. The CDR3 has 13 amino acids. V lost 4 bases to trimming and J lost 6 bases; unmatched junction nucleotides: 4. CDR1 is SGHDT, CDR2 YYEEEE, per germline.

In this sample, this clonotype turned up many times. The rearrangement joins TRBV9 to TRBJ1-5, with TRBD1 as a possible D gene (6 bases). This CDR3 region has 15 residues. In germline, CDR1 is SGDLS, CDR2 YYNGEE. Trimming took 4 bases from V and 2 from J, leaving 13 bases between them. CDR3 region: CASSLGGGRNQPQHF. CDR3 coding DNA: TGTGCCAGCAGCCTTGGCGGGGGGCGCAATCAGCCCCAGCATTTT.

This clonotype was seen repeatedly, ten times or more. V is TRBV7-6 and J is TRBJ2-7, with D possibly being TRBD1 or TRBD2 (5 bases each). Trimming stripped 4 bases from V and 4 bases from J, with 17 bases between. Germline CDR1 SGHVS, CDR2 FNYEAQ. CDR3 length: 15 residues. This chain's CDR3 is CASSSTHFGAYEQYF. The CDR3 region has the DNA TGTGCCAGCAGCTCAACCCACTTCGGGGCGTACGAGCAGTACTTC.

The table lists this clonotype with a few counts. The chain joins TRBV4-1 to TRBJ2-3; 11 bases are shared with TRBD2. Germline CDR1 reads MGHRA; CDR2 reads YSYEKL. V lost 2 bases, J lost 6 bases, and 7 bases stayed unmatched. The CDR3 has 16 amino acids. DNA of the CDR3: TGCGCCAGCAGCCAACTACTAGCGGGAGTGAAGGATACGCAGTATTTT. Amino acid sequence: CASSQLLAGVKDTQYF.

The chain joins TRBV7-6 to TRBJ2-1; D is undetermined. The CDR3 contains 14 residues. Per the germline V gene, CDR1 is SGHVS and CDR2 is FNYEAQ. Trimming left V 1 base short and J 4 bases short, with 8 bases between. The CDR3 loop is CASSLVGEYNEQFF. CDR3 bases: TGTGCCAGCAGCTTAGTAGGTGAATACAATGAGCAGTTCTTC.

Only a few counts were recorded for this clonotype. This chain links TRBV6-5 with TRBJ1-1, with TRBD1 matching 7 bases. The CDR3 has 13 residues. Germline V gene lookup returns CDR1 MNHEY and CDR2 SVGAGI. After removal of 7 bases from V and 5 bases from J, the junction contained 7 bases not matched to a gene. Here the CDR3 DNA reads TGTGCCAGCACCCGACAGGGATTGACTGAAGCTTTCTTT. It specifies CASTRQGLTEAFF.

This clonotype was seen ten or more times. CDR3 amino acids: CASSATHTGGPTGEQYF. CDR3 coding DNA: TGTGCCAGTAGTGCCACCCATACAGGGGGCCCAACGGGGGAGCAGTACTTC. The V call is TRBV19, the J call TRBJ2-7; 9 bases agree with TRBD1. The CDR3 consists of 17 residues. The germline CDR1 and CDR2 sequences are LNHDA and SQIVND (reference sequence). With 5 bases clipped from V and 7 bases from J, the junction kept 18 bases outside the gene matches.

Concerning this clonotype: With a much larger clone just one base away, this may be a read error. This chain links TRBV7-2 with TRBJ1-5, with D uncertain. Germline V lookup: CDR1 SGHTA, CDR2 FQGNSA. CDR3 length equals 14 residues. Deletions cut 1 base from V and 4 bases from J, with 8 bases between. The CDR3 region has the DNA TGTGCCAGCAGCTTAGAGTGGGAGAATCAGCCCCAGCATTTT. It codes for CASSLEWENQPQHF.

This clonotype occurred many times. The chain couples TRBV12-3 or TRBV12-4 to TRBJ1-5; 7 positions agree with TRBD1. With V trimmed by 3 bases and J by 7 bases, 3 bases remained unmatched. The CDR3 runs 13 residues. CDR3 sequence: CASSLGQNQPQHF. DNA of the CDR3: TGTGCCAGCAGTTTGGGACAGAACCAGCCCCAGCATTTT.

This clonotype has only a few counts. The chain links TRBV11-2 to TRBJ1-1; TRBD1 agrees at 10 bases. V lost 5 bases and J lost 3; bases outside the gene matches: 9. The CDR3 extends over 16 amino acids. Germline CDR1 and CDR2: SGHAT and FQNNGV. The CDR3 coding sequence is TGTGCCAGCAGCCCAGGGACAGGGGTTAGACACACTGAAGCTTTCTTT. As protein: CASSPGTGVRHTEAFF.

Ten or more counts support this clonotype. The genes are TRBV5-1 and TRBJ1-4; 8 nucleotides align to TRBD1. Losses at the gene ends were 2 bases for V and 5 bases for J; bases not matched to a gene: 2. Germline V lookup: CDR1 SGHRS, CDR2 YFSETQ. CDR3 size: 14 residues. CDR3 coding DNA: TGCGCCAGCAGCTTAGGGACAGGAAATGAAAAACTGTTTTTT. It specifies CASSLGTGNEKLFF.

This clonotype was detected ten times or more. The chain couples TRBV18 to TRBJ2-6; 11 bases are a match to TRBD2. V lost 2 bases and J lost 4; bases outside the gene matches: 16. CDR1 is KGHSH, CDR2 LQKENI, per germline. The CDR3 loop spans 21 amino acids. This CDR3 reads CASSPILAGGRRMLGANVLTF. CDR3 nucleotide sequence: TGTGCCAGCTCACCAATCCTAGCGGGGGGCCGAAGGATGCTCGGGGCCAACGTCCTGACTTTC. The full variable domain, with the rest looked up from reference TRBV18 and TRBJ2-6, is NAGVMQNPRHLVRRRGQEARLRCSPMKGHSHVYWYRQLPEEGLKFMVYLQKENIIDESGMPKERFSAEFPKEGPSILRIQQVVRGDSAAYFCASSPILAGGRRMLGANVLTFGAGSRLTVL.

This clonotype occurred many times. The rearrangement joins TRBV14 to TRBJ2-7; D unclear. Trimming removed 0 bases from V and 2 bases from J, with 11 bases in between. Per germline, CDR1 SGHDN and CDR2 FVKESK. The CDR3 runs 15 residues. Here the CDR3 reads CASSQDRVAPYEQYF. The CDR3 DNA follows: TGTGCCAGCAGCCAAGATCGAGTGGCCCCCTACGAGCAGTACTTC.

In the case of this clonotype: A read error is possible here, since a much larger clone lies one base away. The gene calls are TRBV28 and TRBJ1-5; TRBD1 matches at 9 bases. In germline, CDR1 is MDHEN, CDR2 SYDVKM. The CDR3 covers 15 residues. In nucleotides, the CDR3 is TGTACCAGCAGTTTTAGGACAGGGGTCTCTCAGCCCCAGCATTTT. Translation: CTSSFRTGVSQPQHF. Looking up the rest from reference TRBV28 and TRBJ1-5 gives the full variable domain: DVKVTQSSRYLVKRTGEKVFLECVQDMDHENMFWYRQDPGLGLRLIYFSYDVKMKEKGDIPEGYSVSREKKERFSLILESASTNQTSMYLCTSSFRTGVSQPQHFGDGTRLSIL.

This clonotype was observed many times. This rearrangement joins TRBV7-9 to TRBJ1-6; no clear D. Germline V CDR1 and CDR2: SEHNR, FQNEAQ (reference sequence). Trimming cost V 4 bases and J 2 bases, with 9 bases left between them. The CDR3 has 15 residues. CDR3 sequence (DNA): TGTGCCAGCAGCTCCCGTTTGGCCTATAATTCACCCCTCCACTTT. This sequence encodes CASSSRLAYNSPLHF.

This clonotype has ten or more counts. The J gene is TRBJ2-3, the V gene TRBV5-1; D remains ambiguous. Trimming shortened V by 4 bases and J by 5 bases, and 5 bases separated the two germline ends. The germline V gene has CDR1 SGHRS and CDR2 YFSETQ. There are 11 residues in the CDR3. The CDR3 nucleotides are TGCGCCAGCAGCGATTTAGATACGCAGTATTTT. Its protein product is CASSDLDTQYF.

The chain links TRBV6-2 or TRBV6-3 to TRBJ1-2; a weak D match, TRBD1 (5 bases). The ends were cut back, 2 bases at V and 5 bases at J, with 12 bases in the middle. In germline, CDR1 is MNHEY, CDR2 SVGEGT. The CDR3 runs 14 residues. The CDR3 coding sequence is TGTGCCAGCAGTTACATACAGGAAAATTATGGCTACACCTTC. Translated: CASSYIQENYGYTF.

This clonotype has more than one count but fewer than ten. The chain joins TRBV11-3 to TRBJ2-3; possibly TRBD1 for D (7 bases). From germline, CDR1 is SGHNT and CDR2 YENEEA. CDR3 size: 14 residues. Between the trimmed V and J ends, which lost 2 bases and 9 bases, there was a span of 15 bases. Here the CDR3 reads CASSLPPPGGTQYF. As DNA, the CDR3 is TGTGCCAGCAGCTTACCCCCCCCAGGGGGGACGCAGTATTTT.

This clonotype came up many times. The rearrangement links TRBV5-5 to TRBJ2-3, with D hard to call. The germline CDR1 and CDR2 sequences are SGHKS and YYEKEE (reference sequence). This CDR3 has 16 residues. V was trimmed by 0 bases and J by 6 bases, leaving 17 bases between them. CDR3 DNA sequence: TGTGCCAGCAGCTTGGAAGGTCCACACGGATCGGATACGCAGTATTTT. Amino acids: CASSLEGPHGSDTQYF.

This clonotype has a handful of counts. This chain uses TRBV5-1 with TRBJ2-3, with TRBD2 matching over 9 bases. This CDR3 spans 14 amino acids. V shed 3 bases, J shed 5 bases, and the junction held 4 bases outside the gene matches. Per the germline V gene, CDR1 is SGHRS and CDR2 is YFSETQ. The CDR3 region is CASSSGLALDTQYF. The CDR3 DNA reads as TGCGCCAGCAGCTCGGGACTAGCCCTAGATACGCAGTATTTT.